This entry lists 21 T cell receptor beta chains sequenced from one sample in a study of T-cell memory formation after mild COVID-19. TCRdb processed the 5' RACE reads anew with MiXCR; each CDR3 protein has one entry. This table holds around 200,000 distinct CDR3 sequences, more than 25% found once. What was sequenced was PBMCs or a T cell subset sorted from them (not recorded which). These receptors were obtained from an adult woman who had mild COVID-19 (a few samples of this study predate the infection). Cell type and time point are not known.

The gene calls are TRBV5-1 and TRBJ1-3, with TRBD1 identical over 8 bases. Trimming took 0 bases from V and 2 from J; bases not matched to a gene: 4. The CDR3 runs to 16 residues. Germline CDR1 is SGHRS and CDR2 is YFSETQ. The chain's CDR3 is CASSLGGQGTGNTIYF. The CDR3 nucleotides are TGCGCCAGCAGCTTGGGTGGACAGGGAACTGGAAACACCATATATTTT.

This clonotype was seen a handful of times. Here the CDR3 DNA reads TGTGCCAGCAGTGAAGGACTAGCACCGCTCCAAGAGACCCAGTACTTC. Residues: CASSEGLAPLQETQYF. The rearrangement links TRBV2 to TRBJ2-5; 7 nucleotides match TRBD2. Germline V gene data show CDR1 as SNHLY and CDR2 as FYNNEI. This CDR3 is built from 16 residues. The ends lost 1 base at V and 1 base at J; junction bases unmatched: 6.

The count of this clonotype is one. The CDR3: CASSSSRSAGNYGYTF. The CDR3 nucleotides are TGTGCCAGCAGTTCATCCAGAAGTGCGGGTAACTATGGCTACACCTTC. This rearrangement joins TRBV2 to TRBJ1-2; no firm D call. The germline CDR1 and CDR2 sequences are SNHLY and FYNNEI. V dropped 5 bases and J dropped 1 base, with 17 bases sitting between them. The CDR3 consists of 16 residues.

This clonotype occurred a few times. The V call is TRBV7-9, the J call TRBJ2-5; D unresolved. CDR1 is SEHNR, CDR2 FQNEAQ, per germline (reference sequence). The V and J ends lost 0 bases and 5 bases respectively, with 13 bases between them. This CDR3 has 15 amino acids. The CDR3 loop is CASSLAQGPRETQYF. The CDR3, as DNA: TGTGCCAGCAGCTTAGCGCAAGGACCTAGGGAGACCCAGTACTTC. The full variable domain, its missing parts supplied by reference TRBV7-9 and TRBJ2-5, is DTGVSQNPRHKITKRGQNVTFRCDPISEHNRLYWYRQTLGQGPEFLTYFQNEAQLEKSRLLSDRFSAERPKGSFSTLEIQRTEQGDSAMYLCASSLAQGPRETQYFGPGTRLLVL.

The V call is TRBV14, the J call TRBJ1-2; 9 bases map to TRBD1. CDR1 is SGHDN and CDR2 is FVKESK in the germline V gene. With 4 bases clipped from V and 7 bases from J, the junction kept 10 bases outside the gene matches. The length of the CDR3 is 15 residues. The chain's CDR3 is CASSRTGGASAGYTF. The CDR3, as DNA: TGTGCCAGCAGCCGAACAGGGGGCGCTTCGGCTGGCTACACCTTC.

CDR3 nucleotide sequence: TGTGCCAGCAGTTACCAAGGCTCAGGCGTGGAGACACTGTTTTTT. Protein: CASSYQGSGVETLFF. The V gene is TRBV6-5, the J gene TRBJ1-4; no firm D call. V lost 2 bases and J lost 13, with 20 bases in between. Germline CDR1 reads MNHEY; CDR2 reads SVGAGI. The CDR3 contains 15 residues.

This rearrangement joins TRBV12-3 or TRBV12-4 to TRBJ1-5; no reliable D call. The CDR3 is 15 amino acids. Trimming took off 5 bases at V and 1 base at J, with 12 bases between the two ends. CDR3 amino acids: CASSMVGISNQPQHF. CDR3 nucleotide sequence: TGTGCCAGCAGTATGGTTGGAATAAGCAATCAGCCCCAGCATTTT.

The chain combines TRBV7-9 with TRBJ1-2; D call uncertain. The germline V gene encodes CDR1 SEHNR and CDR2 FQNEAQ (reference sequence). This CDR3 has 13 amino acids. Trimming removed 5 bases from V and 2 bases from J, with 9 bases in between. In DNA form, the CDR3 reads TGTGCCAGCAGCCTCGACCTAAACTATGGCTACACCTTC. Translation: CASSLDLNYGYTF. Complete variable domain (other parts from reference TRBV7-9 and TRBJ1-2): DTGVSQNPRHKITKRGQNVTFRCDPISEHNRLYWYRQTLGQGPEFLTYFQNEAQLEKSRLLSDRFSAERPKGSFSTLEIQRTEQGDSAMYLCASSLDLNYGYTFGSGTRLTVV.

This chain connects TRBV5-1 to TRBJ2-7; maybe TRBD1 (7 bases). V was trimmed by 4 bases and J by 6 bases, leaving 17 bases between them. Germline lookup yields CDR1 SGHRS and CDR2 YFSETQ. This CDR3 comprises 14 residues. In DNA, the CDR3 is TGCGCCAGCAGCCAGTGGAGGGGGCCGGCCGAGCAGTACTTC. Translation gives CASSQWRGPAEQYF.

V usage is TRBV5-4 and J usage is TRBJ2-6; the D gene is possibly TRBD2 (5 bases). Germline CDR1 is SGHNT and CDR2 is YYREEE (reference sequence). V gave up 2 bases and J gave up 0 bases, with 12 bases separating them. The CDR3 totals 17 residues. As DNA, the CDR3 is TGTGCCAGCAGCTTAGGAGGCGGAGTCTCTGGGGCCAACGTCCTGACTTTC. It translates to CASSLGGGVSGANVLTF. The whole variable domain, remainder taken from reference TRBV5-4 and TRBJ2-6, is ETGVTQSPTHLIKTRGQQVTLRCSSQSGHNTVSWYQQALGQGPQFIFQYYREEENGRGNFPPRFSGLQFPNYSSELNVNALELDDSALYLCASSLGGGVSGANVLTFGAGSRLTVL.

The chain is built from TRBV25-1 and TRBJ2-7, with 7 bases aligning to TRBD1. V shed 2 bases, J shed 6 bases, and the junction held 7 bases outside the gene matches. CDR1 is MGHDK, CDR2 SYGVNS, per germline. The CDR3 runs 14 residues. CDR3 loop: CASSELGTAIEQYF. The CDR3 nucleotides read TGTGCCAGCAGTGAACTAGGGACAGCTATCGAGCAGTACTTC.

The CDR3 reads CSGTSGSTDTQYF. DNA of the CDR3: TGCAGCGGGACTAGCGGGAGCACAGATACGCAGTATTTT. This rearrangement joins TRBV29-1 to TRBJ2-3, with 11 bases lining up with TRBD2. Unmatched junction bases numbered 0, after V lost 7 bases and J lost 0 bases. Per germline, CDR1 SQVTM and CDR2 ANQGSEA. The length of the CDR3 is 13 residues.

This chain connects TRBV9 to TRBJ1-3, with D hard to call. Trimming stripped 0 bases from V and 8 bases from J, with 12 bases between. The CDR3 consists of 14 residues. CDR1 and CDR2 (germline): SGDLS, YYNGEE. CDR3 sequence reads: CASSVGPQADTIYF. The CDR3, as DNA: TGTGCCAGCAGCGTAGGCCCCCAAGCGGACACCATATATTTT.

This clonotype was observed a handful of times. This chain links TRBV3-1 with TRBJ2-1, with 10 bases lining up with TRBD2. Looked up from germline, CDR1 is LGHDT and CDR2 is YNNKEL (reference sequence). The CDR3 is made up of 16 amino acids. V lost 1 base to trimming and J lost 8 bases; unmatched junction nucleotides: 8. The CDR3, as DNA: TGTGCCAGCAGCCAAGGGGGTCTAGCGGGAGTCTATGAGCAGTTCTTC. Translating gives CASSQGGLAGVYEQFF.

The CDR3 here is CASTSLRGLAGPQYF. The CDR3 bases are TGTGCCAGCACCTCACTCAGGGGACTAGCGGGGCCCCAGTACTTC. The chain joins TRBV7-9 to TRBJ2-5, with 13 bases lining up with TRBD2. Germline-derived CDR1 and CDR2 are SEHNR and FQNEAQ (reference sequence). V lost 7 bases to trimming and J lost 9 bases; unmatched junction nucleotides: 11. This CDR3 is built from 15 residues.

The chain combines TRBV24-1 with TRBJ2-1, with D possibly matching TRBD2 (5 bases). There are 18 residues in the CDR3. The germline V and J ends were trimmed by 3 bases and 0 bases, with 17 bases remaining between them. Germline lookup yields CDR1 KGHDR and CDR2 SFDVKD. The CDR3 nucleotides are TGTGCCACCAGTGATCCCACGGCAGACTATAGCTCCTACAATGAGCAGTTCTTC. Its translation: CATSDPTADYSSYNEQFF.

Here the CDR3 DNA reads TGCGCCAGCAGCGGAGGACTAGCGCAAGAGACCCAGTACTTC. The encoded protein is CASSGGLAQETQYF. The chain carries TRBV5-1 and TRBJ2-5, with 9 positions matching TRBD2. The germline V gene has CDR1 SGHRS and CDR2 YFSETQ. This CDR3 is built from 14 residues. J was trimmed by 2 bases and V by 4 bases; bases with no gene match: 3.

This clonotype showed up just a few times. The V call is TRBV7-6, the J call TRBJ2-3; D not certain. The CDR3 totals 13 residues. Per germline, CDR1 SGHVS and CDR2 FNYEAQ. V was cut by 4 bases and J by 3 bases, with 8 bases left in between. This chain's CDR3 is CASSSFSTDTQYF. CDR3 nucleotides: TGTGCCAGCAGCTCGTTCAGTACAGATACGCAGTATTTT.

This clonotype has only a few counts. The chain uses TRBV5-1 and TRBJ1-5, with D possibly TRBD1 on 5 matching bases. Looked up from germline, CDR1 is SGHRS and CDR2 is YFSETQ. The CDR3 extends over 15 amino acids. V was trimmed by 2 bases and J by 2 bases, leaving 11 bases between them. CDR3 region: CASSFDGGRNQPQHF. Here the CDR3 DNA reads TGCGCCAGCAGCTTCGATGGGGGACGCAATCAGCCCCAGCATTTT.

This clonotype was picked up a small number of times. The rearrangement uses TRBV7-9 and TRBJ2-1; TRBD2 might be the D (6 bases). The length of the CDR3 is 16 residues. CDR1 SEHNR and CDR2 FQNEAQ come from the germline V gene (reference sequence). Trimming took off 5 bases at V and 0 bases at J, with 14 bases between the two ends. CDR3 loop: CASSPSGSSSYNEQFF. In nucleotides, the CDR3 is TGTGCCAGCAGCCCCAGCGGGTCCAGCTCCTACAATGAGCAGTTCTTC.

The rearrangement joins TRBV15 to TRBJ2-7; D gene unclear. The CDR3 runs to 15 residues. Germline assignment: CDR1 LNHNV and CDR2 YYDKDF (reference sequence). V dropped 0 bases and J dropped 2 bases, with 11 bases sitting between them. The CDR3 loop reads CATSREGQAAYEQYF. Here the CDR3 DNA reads TGTGCCACCAGCAGAGAGGGCCAGGCTGCCTACGAGCAGTACTTC.